This T cell receptor (beta chain) was profiled in a study of post-analysis software for immune sequencing data. As for the study in general: The patients showed relapsing-remitting, secondary progressive and progressive-relapsing multiple sclerosis courses. General study results and limits: The normalized Chao1 diversity of multiple sclerosis patients was significantly lower than that of controls. Samples sharing a preparation batch grouped tightly together when assessed by F measure. Controls showed lower frequencies than patients for several TRBV segments, and TRBV5-6, TRBV5-1 and TRBV20-1 were among these.

Unique molecular identifiers tagged the TCR beta cDNA libraries. Researchers reported 520,000 or so cDNA molecules coming from around 1 to 9.1 million T cells. TCRdb re-called the PCR reads through MiXCR, storing one row per CDR3 protein. Of 740,000 or so distinct CDR3 sequences in the sample, roughly 50% were seen once. This clonotype has a single count. No antigen is known for it. The CDR3 covers 15 residues. CDR1 is SNHLY, CDR2 FYNNEI, per germline. Between the trimmed V and J ends, which lost 10 bases and 3 bases, there was a span of 21 bases. Sequenced input: blood. J is TRBJ2-5 and V is TRBV2; D perhaps matches TRBD1 (7 bases). The sequence was collected from a girl aged 10 to 17 with multiple sclerosis. The CDR3 loop reads CATRGSYSGEETQYF. The CDR3 nucleotides are TGTGCCACCAGGGGGTCTTACTCGGGGGAAGAGACCCAGTACTTC. Based on the CDR3 plus reference TRBV2 and TRBJ2-5, the full variable domain is EPEVTQTPSHQVTQMGQEVILRCVPISNHLYFYWYRQILGQKVEFLVSFYNNEISEKSEIFDDQFSVERPDGSNFTLKIRSTKLEDSAMYFCATRGSYSGEETQYFGPGTRLLVL.